A selection of T cell receptor beta chains follows, all from one sample in a study of T cells of healthy individuals. TCRdb re-called the 5' RACE reads through MiXCR, storing one row per CDR3 protein. The sample has tens of thousands of distinct CDR3 sequences; around 16% are singletons. The receptors were sampled from a human donor in good health. Each CDR3 is given with its conserved first and last residue. Fields, in order: CDR3 protein, CDR3 DNA, V gene, clone size, J gene, D gene. A D gene is named only where the DNA matches it firmly. Where a row states a size, it is once, few, many or the class of an expanded clone; other rows omit it.

CDR3aa: CASSTARRAGGYNEQFF
CDR3nt: TGTGCCAGCAGCACCGCTCGTCGAGCGGGGGGATACAATGAGCAGTTCTTC
v_gene: TRBV12-3/TRBV12-4
abundance: many
j_gene: TRBJ2-1
d_gene: TRBD2

CDR3aa: CASLSTSYEQYF
CDR3nt: TGTGCCAGCCTATCTACTTCCTACGAGCAGTACTTC
v_gene: TRBV27
abundance: few
j_gene: TRBJ2-7
d_gene: .

CDR3aa: CASSQEMPGVNEKLFF
CDR3nt: TGTGCCAGCAGCCAAGAAATGCCAGGGGTGAATGAAAAACTGTTTTTT
v_gene: TRBV3-1
abundance: .
j_gene: TRBJ1-4
d_gene: .

CDR3aa: CATSSSGRDADTQYF
CDR3nt: TGTGCCACCAGTTCCTCGGGCAGGGATGCAGATACGCAGTATTTT
v_gene: TRBV24-1
abundance: few
j_gene: TRBJ2-3
d_gene: .

CDR3aa: CAINLRENSNEQFF
CDR3nt: TGTGCCATCAATTTGCGGGAGAACTCCAATGAGCAGTTCTTC
v_gene: TRBV10-3
abundance: few
j_gene: TRBJ2-1
d_gene: TRBD2

CDR3aa: CSASRGGEKKQYF
CDR3nt: TGCAGTGCTTCCAGAGGAGGGGAGAAGAAGCAGTACTTC
v_gene: TRBV20-1
abundance: many
j_gene: TRBJ2-7
d_gene: .

CDR3aa: CASSWTGRADTQYF
CDR3nt: TGTGCCAGCAGTTGGACAGGGCGGGCAGATACGCAGTATTTT
v_gene: TRBV2
abundance: few
j_gene: TRBJ2-3
d_gene: TRBD1

CDR3aa: CSVACRTGDFTDTQYF
CDR3nt: TGCAGCGTAGCGTGTCGGACAGGGGACTTCACAGATACGCAGTATTTT
v_gene: TRBV29-1
abundance: many
j_gene: TRBJ2-3
d_gene: TRBD1

CDR3aa: CASSQGGVNSPLHF
CDR3nt: TGCGCCAGCAGCCAAGGGGGGGTAAATTCACCCCTCCACTTT
v_gene: TRBV4-1
abundance: few
j_gene: TRBJ1-6
d_gene: .

CDR3aa: CASSMTATNEKLFF
CDR3nt: TGTGCCAGCTCAATGACAGCAACTAATGAAAAACTGTTTTTT
v_gene: TRBV7-6
abundance: many
j_gene: TRBJ1-4
d_gene: .